This record covers a single T cell receptor (beta chain). Its antigen specificity is not known. There are no base qualities to consult, and no much larger clone falls within one base. The sample originates from a study of response to subunit inactivated influenza vaccine (dated by TCRdb to between 2017 and 2018). In the study overall: To follow how T cells responded to a trivalent subunit inactivated influenza vaccine, the researchers relied on deep quantitative profiling of the T cell receptor repertoire. What the study reported, not specific to this receptor: The authors suggested that each seasonal influenza vaccination may recruit only a limited number of new T cells.

The library came from RT-PCR. Sequenced using an Illumina HiSeq 2500. TCRdb trimmed public reads at Q25 via fastp, called clones via MiXCR and kept in-frame beta chains. Each entry merges the rows of one CDR3 protein and shows their most common DNA and genes. For this sample there are about 180,000 distinct CDR3 sequences; roughly 10% appear just once. The ten largest clones take up 35% to 40% of the sample. The CDR3 numbers 12 residues from cysteine through phenylalanine. The retained sequence is limited to the CDR3, 36 bases, with the frame set at the first base. The junction shows trimming of 2 bases on V and 7 bases on J, plus 9 bases between the germline ends. In the germline V gene, CDR1 corresponds to MNHEY and CDR2 to SVGEGT.

This TCR was recovered from a man between 45 and 75 years old who received an inactivated influenza vaccine. Donor details come from another sample of the same person, matched by shared clones. The rearranged chain carries TRBV6-2 or TRBV6-3 and TRBJ2-7; the D gene remains uncertain. The sample in question was CD8+ T cells sorted from PBMCs, obtained less than 30 months after vaccination. Read as DNA, the sequence is TGTGCCAGCAGTTACGCCCGCAATGAGCAGTACTTC. The encoded protein is CASSYARNEQYF.